This T cell receptor (beta chain) was sequenced in a study of blood T cell repertoires in COVID-19 (TCRdb year 2020). Notes on the research overall: Samples from collaborators originated in the United States, Italy and Spain and spanned both the acute and convalescent phases of COVID-19. The prospective study material was composed of cDNA or gDNA derived from T cells, B-cell-depleted T cells, or PBMCs. The dataset comprised deeply sampled blood TCRbeta repertoires from subjects exposed to, actively infected with, or recovered from COVID-19. The repertoires were made available in a free public database intended to serve as a resource for research on the immune response to SARS-CoV-2. The samples were drawn from the first 160 participants of the ongoing ImmuneRACE study and from 950 to 1,500 subjects provided by 6 global collaborators. A de-identified subject ID, COVID-19 status, age in years and sex were almost always included in the sample metadata. Where available, HLA class I and class II types were taken from metadata supplied by the sample provider and were not determined by assay-based typing.

Notes on this clone: No antigen is known for it. Base qualities are not recorded, but no much larger clone differs from it by a single base.

Whole blood was collected in K2EDTA tubes by collaborating institutions according to the institutions' own protocols. Collaborator samples were shipped for TCRbeta analysis as frozen whole blood, isolated PBMCs, or DNA extracted from either sample type. TCRbeta CDR3 regions were amplified from genomic DNA using the immunoSEQ Assay, a bias-controlled multiplex PCR. Regarding the original processing steps: Nucleated cell counts per sample were estimated from amplification of reference gene primers within the assay. Sequence reads were collapsed and filtered to measure the absolute abundance of every unique TCRbeta CDR3 rearrangement. For each sample, productive Simpson clonality was calculated as the square root of Simpson's diversity index over productive rearrangements. TCRdb retrieved this table from immuneACCESS and kept in-frame rearrangements only. Not all clones are present; in checked studies, unresolved V genes account for under half, and no reason is known for the remainder. V, J and clone size are taken as reported in that table, and D and trimming were inferred from the DNA itself. This sample comprises a few hundred thousand clones, 84% of them detected only once. Together, the top ten hold around 13% of the sample.

Summary of the overall study and its limitations: Clinical and demographic metadata were provided uncurated, with the amount varying by source and participant.

The origin of this receptor is a human donor in a cohort sampled during active COVID-19. Input material: peripheral blood.

DNA sequence: TGTGCCAGCAGCTTAGCCCCAGCGGGAGGGGGGCCCAATGAGCAGTTCTTC. It encodes CASSLAPAGGGPNEQFF. The V gene is TRBV7-2 and the J gene is TRBJ2-1; 10 bases in the junction line up with TRBD2. V is pruned by 0 bases and J by 6 bases, leaving 8 bases of the junction without a gene match. CDR1 and CDR2 (SGHTA, FQGNSA) derive from the germline V gene. The CDR3 spans 17 residues, from the cysteine through the phenylalanine. Only the CDR3 portion is preserved as DNA: 51 bases, with reading frame beginning at the first base.